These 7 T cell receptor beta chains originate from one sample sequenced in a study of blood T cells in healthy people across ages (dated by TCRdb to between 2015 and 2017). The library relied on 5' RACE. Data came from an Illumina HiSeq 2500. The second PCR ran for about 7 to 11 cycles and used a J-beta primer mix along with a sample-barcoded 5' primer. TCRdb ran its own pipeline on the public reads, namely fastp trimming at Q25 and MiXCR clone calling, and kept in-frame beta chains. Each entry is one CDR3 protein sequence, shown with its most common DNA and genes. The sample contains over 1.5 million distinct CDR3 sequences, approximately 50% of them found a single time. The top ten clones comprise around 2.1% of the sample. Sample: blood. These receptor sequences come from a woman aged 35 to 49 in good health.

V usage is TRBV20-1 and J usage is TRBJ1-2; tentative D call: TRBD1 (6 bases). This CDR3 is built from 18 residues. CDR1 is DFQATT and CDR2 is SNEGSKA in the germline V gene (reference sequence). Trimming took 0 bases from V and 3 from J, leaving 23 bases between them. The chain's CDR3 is CSARDGNRVRLDDYGYTF. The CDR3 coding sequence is TGCAGTGCTAGAGATGGAAACAGGGTCAGATTAGATGACTATGGCTACACCTTC.

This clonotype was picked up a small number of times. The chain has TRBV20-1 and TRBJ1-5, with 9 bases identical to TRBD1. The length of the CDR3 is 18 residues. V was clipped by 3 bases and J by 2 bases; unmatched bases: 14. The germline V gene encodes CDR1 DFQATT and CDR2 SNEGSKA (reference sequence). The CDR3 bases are TGCAGTGCTAGTCCCTATTCCACAGGGGGCCACGGCAATCAGCCCCAGCATTTT. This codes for CSASPYSTGGHGNQPQHF.

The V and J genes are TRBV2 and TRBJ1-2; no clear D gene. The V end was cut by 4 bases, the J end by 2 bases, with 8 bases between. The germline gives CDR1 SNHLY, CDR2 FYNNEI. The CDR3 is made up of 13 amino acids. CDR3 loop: CASSGGGNYGYTF. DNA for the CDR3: TGTGCCAGCAGTGGCGGAGGAAACTATGGCTACACCTTC. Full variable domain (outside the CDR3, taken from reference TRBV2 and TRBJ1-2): EPEVTQTPSHQVTQMGQEVILRCVPISNHLYFYWYRQILGQKVEFLVSFYNNEISEKSEIFDDQFSVERPDGSNFTLKIRSTKLEDSAMYFCASSGGGNYGYTFGSGTRLTVV.

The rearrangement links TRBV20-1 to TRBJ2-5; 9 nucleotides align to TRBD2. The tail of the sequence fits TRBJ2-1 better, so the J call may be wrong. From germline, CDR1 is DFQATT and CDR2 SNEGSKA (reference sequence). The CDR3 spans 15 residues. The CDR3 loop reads CSARRLAGPQETQFF. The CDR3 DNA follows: TGCAGTGCTAGAAGGCTAGCGGGACCACAAGAGACCCAGTTCTTC.

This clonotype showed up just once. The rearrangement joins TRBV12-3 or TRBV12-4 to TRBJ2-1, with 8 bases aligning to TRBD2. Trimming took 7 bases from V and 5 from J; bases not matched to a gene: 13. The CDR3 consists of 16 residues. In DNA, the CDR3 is TGTGCCAGCATGGCTTGGGGAGGACTAGCTGACAATGAGCAGTTCTTC. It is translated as CASMAWGGLADNEQFF.

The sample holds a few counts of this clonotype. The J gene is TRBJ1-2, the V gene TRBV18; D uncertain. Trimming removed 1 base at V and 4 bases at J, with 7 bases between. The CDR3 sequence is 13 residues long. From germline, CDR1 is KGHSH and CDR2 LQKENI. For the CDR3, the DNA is TGTGCCAGCTCACCACAGGGCCGCTATGGCTACACCTTC. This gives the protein CASSPQGRYGYTF.

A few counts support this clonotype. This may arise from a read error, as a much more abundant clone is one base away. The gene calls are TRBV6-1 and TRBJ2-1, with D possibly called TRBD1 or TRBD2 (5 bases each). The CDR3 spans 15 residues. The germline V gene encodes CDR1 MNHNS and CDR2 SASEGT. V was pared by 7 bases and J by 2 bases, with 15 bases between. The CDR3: CASTGTARPYNEQFF. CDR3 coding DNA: TGTGCCAGCACCGGGACGGCAAGACCCTACAATGAGCAGTTCTTC.